Below, 10 T cell receptor beta chains from the same sample are listed, as sequenced in a study of glioma-infiltrating T cells after dendritic cell vaccination (dated by TCRdb to about 2016). Library generation was performed with the immunoSEQ multiplex PCR assay. TCRdb holds this immuneACCESS table with in-frame rearrangements only. Some clones are missing; in checked studies, unresolved V genes explain under half, and the rest has no known cause. Across this sample there are approximately 85,000 clones, with less than 85% seen only once. The top ten constitute under 8.5% of the sample. Taken with the paper, the label for time point translates to: after dendritic cell vaccination, including at tumor progression/relapse. Sequenced material: blood, taken after dendritic cell vaccination. All receptors come from a human donor with glioblastoma.

The chain is built from TRBV27 and TRBJ1-1, with D possibly matching TRBD1 (6 bases). The CDR3 has 14 residues. Deletions cut 2 bases from V and 0 bases from J, with 7 bases between. From germline, CDR1 is MNHEY and CDR2 SMNVEV (reference sequence). The CDR3 loop reads CASSLEGVNTEAFF. The DNA of the CDR3 is TGTGCCAGCAGTTTAGAGGGGGTGAACACTGAAGCTTTCTTT.

The chain carries TRBV7-3 and TRBJ1-2; 8 bases are shared with TRBD1. This CDR3 comprises 13 residues. J was trimmed by 8 bases and V by 6 bases; bases with no gene match: 8. Germline V gene sequence: CDR1 SGHTA, CDR2 FQGTGA. CDR3 amino acids: CASSSDRVGGYTF. CDR3 in DNA: TGTGCCAGCAGTTCGGACAGGGTGGGCGGCTACACCTTC.

The count of this clone is one. The chain recombines TRBV11-2 with TRBJ2-3, with a weak D call TRBD2 (5 bases). The length of the CDR3 is 17 residues. The germline V and J ends were trimmed by 6 bases and 2 bases, with 21 bases remaining between them. From germline, CDR1 is SGHAT and CDR2 FQNNGV. The CDR3 here is CASRLRGKTYTTDTQYF. In DNA form, the CDR3 reads TGTGCCAGCAGGCTTCGGGGAAAAACCTATACCACAGATACGCAGTATTTT.

The chain has TRBV5-1 and TRBJ2-1, with 9 bases identical to TRBD2. The J segment lost 3 bases and the V segment lost 4 bases, leaving 8 bases of the junction unmatched. The CDR3 consists of 16 residues. Germline V gene lookup returns CDR1 SGHRS and CDR2 YFSETQ. CDR3 amino acids: CASSILAGSLYNEQFF. Here the CDR3 DNA reads TGCGCCAGCAGCATTCTAGCGGGATCTCTCTACAATGAGCAGTTCTTC. The full variable domain, rest sourced from reference TRBV5-1 and TRBJ2-1, is KAGVTQTPRYLIKTRGQQVTLSCSPISGHRSVSWYQQTPGQGLQFLFEYFSETQRNKGNFPGRFSGRQFSNSRSEMNVSTLELGDSALYLCASSILAGSLYNEQFFGPGTRLTVL.

The rearrangement links TRBV7-2 to TRBJ1-2, with TRBD1 matching 7 bases. The CDR3 covers 14 residues. The V gene's germline CDR1 is SGHTA and CDR2 FQGNSA. Losses at the gene ends were 4 bases for V and 8 bases for J; bases not matched to a gene: 10. The CDR3 protein is CASSSRREDRGYTF. The CDR3, as DNA: TGTGCCAGCAGCTCCCGAAGGGAGGACAGGGGCTACACCTTC.

The chain has TRBV7-9 and TRBJ1-6; D remains ambiguous. This CDR3 contains 13 residues. V gave up 2 bases and J gave up 10 bases, with 9 bases separating them. Germline CDR1 and CDR2: SEHNR and FQNEAQ (reference sequence). The CDR3 reads CASSLINESPLHF. The DNA of the CDR3 is TGTGCCAGCAGCTTAATCAACGAGTCACCCCTCCACTTT.

The chain carries TRBV7-2 and TRBJ2-3, with 8 bases aligning to TRBD2. The CDR3 length is 14 residues. After removal of 2 bases from V and 5 bases from J, the junction contained 3 bases not matched to a gene. Looked up from germline, CDR1 is SGHTA and CDR2 is FQGNSA. For the CDR3, the DNA is TGTGCCAGCAGCTTAAGCGGGGGCAGAGATACGCAGTATTTT. It is translated as CASSLSGGRDTQYF.

The V and J genes are TRBV5-1 and TRBJ1-2; tentatively, D is TRBD1 (6 bases). Germline values: CDR1 SGHRS, CDR2 YFSETQ. The V end lost 3 bases, the J end lost 2 bases, and 11 bases lay between the germline ends. This CDR3 region has 14 residues. The CDR3, as DNA: TGCGCCAGCAGCTCGGACAGTGTCAACTATGGCTACACCTTC. Protein: CASSSDSVNYGYTF.

The chain couples TRBV5-1 to TRBJ2-2, with TRBD1 identical over 7 bases. After removal of 4 bases from V and 2 bases from J, the junction contained 8 bases not matched to a gene. The CDR3 covers 16 residues. CDR1 is SGHRS and CDR2 is YFSETQ in the germline V gene. The CDR3 here is CASSPPGQVNTGELFF. Written as DNA, the CDR3 is TGCGCCAGCAGCCCCCCTGGACAGGTCAACACCGGGGAGCTGTTTTTT.

A word on this clone: With a far larger clone one base away, a read error is the likely cause. In the same sample, other DNA sequences code for this CDR3. The gene calls are TRBV7-2 and TRBJ2-7; 8 bases map to TRBD1. Trimming removed 5 bases from V and 7 bases from J; junction bases left unmatched: 7. The CDR3 has 13 amino acids. Germline CDR1 reads SGHTA; CDR2 reads FQGNSA. This CDR3 reads CASSQRTGREQYF. As DNA, the CDR3 is TGTGCCAGCAGCCAAAGGACAGGGAGGGAGCAGTACTTC.